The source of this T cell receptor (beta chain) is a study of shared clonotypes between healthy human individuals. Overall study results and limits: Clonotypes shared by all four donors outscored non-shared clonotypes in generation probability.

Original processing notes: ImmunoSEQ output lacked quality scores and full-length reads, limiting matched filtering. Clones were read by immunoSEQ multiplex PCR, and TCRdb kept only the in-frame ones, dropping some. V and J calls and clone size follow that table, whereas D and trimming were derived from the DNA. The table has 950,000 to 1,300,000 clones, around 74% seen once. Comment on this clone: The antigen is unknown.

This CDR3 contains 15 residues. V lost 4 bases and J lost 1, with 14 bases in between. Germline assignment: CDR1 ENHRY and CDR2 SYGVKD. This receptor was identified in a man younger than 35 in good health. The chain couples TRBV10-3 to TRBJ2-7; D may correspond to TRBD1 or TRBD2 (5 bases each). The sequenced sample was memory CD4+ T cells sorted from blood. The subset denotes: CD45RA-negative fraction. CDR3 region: CAISVEGIGSYEQYF. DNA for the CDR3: TGTGCCATCAGTGTCGAGGGGATCGGGTCCTACGAGCAGTACTTC.